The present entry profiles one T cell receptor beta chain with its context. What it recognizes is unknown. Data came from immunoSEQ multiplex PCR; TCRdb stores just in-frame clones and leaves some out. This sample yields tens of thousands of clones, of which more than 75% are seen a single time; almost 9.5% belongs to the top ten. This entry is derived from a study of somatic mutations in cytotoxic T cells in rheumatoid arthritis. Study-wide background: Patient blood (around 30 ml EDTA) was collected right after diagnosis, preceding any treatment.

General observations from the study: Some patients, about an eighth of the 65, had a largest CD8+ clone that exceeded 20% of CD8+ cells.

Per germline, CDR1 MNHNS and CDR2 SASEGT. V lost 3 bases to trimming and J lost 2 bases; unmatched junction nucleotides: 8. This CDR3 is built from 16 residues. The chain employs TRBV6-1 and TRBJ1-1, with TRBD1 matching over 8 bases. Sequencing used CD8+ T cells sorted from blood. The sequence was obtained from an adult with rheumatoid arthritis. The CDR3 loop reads CASSDMIGQGNTEAFF. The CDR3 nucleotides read TGTGCCAGCAGTGATATGATTGGACAGGGTAACACTGAAGCTTTCTTT.